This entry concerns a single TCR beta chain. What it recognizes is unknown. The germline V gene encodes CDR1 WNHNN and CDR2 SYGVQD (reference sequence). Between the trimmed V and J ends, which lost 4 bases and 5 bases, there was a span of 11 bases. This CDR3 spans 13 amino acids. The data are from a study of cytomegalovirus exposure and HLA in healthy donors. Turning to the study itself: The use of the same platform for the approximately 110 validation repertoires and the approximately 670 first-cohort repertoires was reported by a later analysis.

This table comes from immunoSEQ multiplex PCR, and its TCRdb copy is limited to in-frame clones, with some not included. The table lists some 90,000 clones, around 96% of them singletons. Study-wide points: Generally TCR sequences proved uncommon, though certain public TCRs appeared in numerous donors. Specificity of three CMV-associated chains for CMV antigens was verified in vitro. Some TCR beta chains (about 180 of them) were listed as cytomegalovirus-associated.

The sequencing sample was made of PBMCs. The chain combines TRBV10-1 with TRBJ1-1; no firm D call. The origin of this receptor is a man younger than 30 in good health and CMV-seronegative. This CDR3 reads CASSGIRGTEAFF. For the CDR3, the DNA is TGCGCCAGCAGTGGGATACGGGGAACTGAAGCTTTCTTT.